This TCR beta chain stems from a study of response to subunit inactivated influenza vaccine. This clonotype was observed a few times. MiXCR, run by TCRdb on the RT-PCR reads, gives a single entry per CDR3 protein. Of about 540,000 distinct CDR3 sequences in the sample, under 30% were seen once. Looked up from germline, CDR1 is MGHRA and CDR2 is YSYEKL. The CDR3 loop spans 16 amino acids. Trimming removed 1 base at V and 2 bases at J, with 14 bases between. This same sample was also taken into another study, of T cells expressing NK-cell markers. From that second work: Making the TCR beta cDNA relied on 5'RACE template switching with UMIs. Beta-chain profiling covered CD3+CD56+NKG2C+, CD3+CD56+NKG2C- and CD3+CD56-NKG2C+ sorted subsets. In more than five donors, dominant CD3+CD56+NKG2C+ clones formed about 1.0-7.0% of CD8+ cells. Leadership of the CD3+CD56-NKG2C+ fraction also belonged to these clonotypes in several donors.

The rearrangement links TRBV4-1 to TRBJ1-1; D is unresolved. This specimen consisted of CD4+ T cells sorted from PBMCs, obtained approximately 13 days after vaccination. This clonotype was sampled from a man in his fifties who received an inactivated influenza vaccine. The CDR3 sequence is CASSQGWARGNTEAFF. CDR3 nucleotides: TGCGCCAGCAGCCAAGGGTGGGCGCGGGGTAACACTGAAGCTTTCTTT.